The 27 T cell receptor beta chains given below trace back to one sample, sequenced in a study of blood T cell repertoires in COVID-19. Clones were read by immunoSEQ multiplex PCR, and TCRdb kept only the in-frame ones, dropping some. Here the sample spans roughly 140,000 clones, around 87% being singletons. The sequencing input was PBMCs or T cells enriched from blood (not recorded which). The receptors stem from a man aged 55 to 70 who had recovered from COVID-19.

The V and J genes are TRBV28 and TRBJ1-5; maybe TRBD1 (5 bases). The V end was cut by 6 bases, the J end by 6 bases, with 9 bases between. The CDR3 is 12 amino acids. CDR1 is MDHEN, CDR2 SYDVKM, per germline. CDR3 sequence reads: CASSQGTQPQHF. DNA for the CDR3: TGTGCCAGCAGCCAGGGCACTCAGCCCCAGCATTTT.

This chain links TRBV7-2 with TRBJ1-2, with 7 bases matching TRBD1. V lost 1 base to trimming and J lost 8 bases; unmatched junction nucleotides: 13. This CDR3 has 16 amino acids. The germline gives CDR1 SGHTA, CDR2 FQGNSA. The DNA of the CDR3 is TGTGCCAGCAGCTTAGGCATAGGGGGCAGGGGTGGCGGCTACACCTTC. Amino acids: CASSLGIGGRGGGYTF. Full variable domain (missing parts from reference TRBV7-2 and TRBJ1-2): GAGVSQSPSNKVTEKGKDVELRCDPISGHTALYWYRQSLGQGLEFLIYFQGNSAPDKSGLPSDRFSAERTGGSVSTLTIQRTQQEDSAVYLCASSLGIGGRGGGYTFGSGTRLTVV.

The J gene is TRBJ1-5, the V gene TRBV15, with D unresolved. The germline gives CDR1 LNHNV, CDR2 YYDKDF (reference sequence). The CDR3 extends over 15 amino acids. V was shortened by 5 bases and J by 7 bases, with 18 bases between the two germline ends. The CDR3 coding sequence is TGTGCCACCAGCCCCGCATCGGGGATTCAGCAGCCCCAGCATTTT. Encoded protein: CATSPASGIQQPQHF.

The genes are TRBV18 and TRBJ2-3, with D possibly matching TRBD1 (5 bases). This CDR3 has 13 amino acids. The V end was cut by 6 bases, the J end by 6 bases, with 13 bases between. The germline gives CDR1 KGHSH, CDR2 LQKENI. CDR3: CASSGHPGDTQYF. The CDR3 coding sequence is TGTGCCAGCTCCGGACACCCAGGCGATACGCAGTATTTT.

The V and J genes are TRBV30 and TRBJ1-4; a possible D gene is TRBD1 (6 bases). The germline gives CDR1 GTSNPN, CDR2 SVGIG (reference sequence). The CDR3 is 15 amino acids. Trimming took off 3 bases at V and 7 bases at J, with 18 bases between the two ends. The CDR3 nucleotides are TGTGCCTGGAGCCCTCAGGCAGGGGATCGTGAAAAACTGTTTTTT. Amino acids: CAWSPQAGDREKLFF.

V is TRBV5-1 and J is TRBJ2-3; D call uncertain. The CDR3 has 14 amino acids. Germline values: CDR1 SGHRS, CDR2 YFSETQ. V lost 0 bases and J lost 4, with 9 bases in between. CDR3 sequence reads: CASSLATTADTQYF. In DNA, the CDR3 is TGCGCCAGCAGCTTGGCTACTACCGCAGATACGCAGTATTTT.

The chain is built from TRBV7-2 and TRBJ2-1; unclear D gene. Trimming took off 5 bases at V and 7 bases at J, with 12 bases between the two ends. The germline V gene has CDR1 SGHTA and CDR2 FQGNSA. This CDR3 region has 13 residues. CDR3 DNA: TGTGCCAGCAGCCCCTATGGTATTAATGAGCAGTTCTTC. This translates into CASSPYGINEQFF.

The V call is TRBV18, the J call TRBJ2-5; 13 bases are shared with TRBD2. V lost 3 bases and J lost 3; bases outside the gene matches: 10. This CDR3 comprises 18 residues. Germline V gene lookup returns CDR1 KGHSH and CDR2 LQKENI. In DNA, the CDR3 is TGTGCCAGCTCACCCAACCCGACTAGCGGGGGGCAAGAAGAGACCCAGTACTTC. Encoded protein: CASSPNPTSGGQEETQYF. The full variable domain, its missing parts supplied by reference TRBV18 and TRBJ2-5, is NAGVMQNPRHLVRRRGQEARLRCSPMKGHSHVYWYRQLPEEGLKFMVYLQKENIIDESGMPKERFSAEFPKEGPSILRIQQVVRGDSAAYFCASSPNPTSGGQEETQYFGPGTRLLVL.

V is TRBV10-1 and J is TRBJ1-5; TRBD1 agrees at 7 bases. In germline, CDR1 is WNHNN, CDR2 SYGVQD (reference sequence). V lost 10 bases and J lost 2; bases outside the gene matches: 17. The CDR3 loop spans 17 amino acids. In DNA form, the CDR3 reads TGCGCCATAGAAAAGGGGGCGCAGGGAATATGCAATCAGCCCCAGCATTTT. Protein: CAIEKGAQGICNQPQHF.

Comment on this clone: Other DNA sequences in this specimen translate into the identical CDR3. V is TRBV4-2 and J is TRBJ2-7; tentatively, D is TRBD2 (5 bases). CDR3 length: 15 amino acids. The V gene lost 0 bases and the J gene lost 0 bases, with 9 bases spanning the gap. Germline V gene sequence: CDR1 LGHNA, CDR2 YNFKEQ. Here the CDR3 reads CASSQDLAGSYEQYF. The DNA of the CDR3 is TGTGCCAGCAGCCAAGATTTGGCGGGCTCCTACGAGCAGTACTTC.

This chain links TRBV27 with TRBJ2-7, with D possibly TRBD1 on 5 matching bases. Trimming removed 6 bases from V and 3 bases from J, with 9 bases in between. The V gene's germline CDR1 is MNHEY and CDR2 SMNVEV (reference sequence). The CDR3 has 12 amino acids. The CDR3 protein is CASRDRSYEQYF. In DNA, the CDR3 is TGTGCCAGCAGAGACAGAAGCTACGAGCAGTACTTC.

The chain joins TRBV7-8 to TRBJ2-6; 10 nucleotides line up with TRBD2. Germline V lookup: CDR1 SGHVS, CDR2 FQNEAQ. Unmatched junction bases numbered 4, after V lost 5 bases and J lost 3 bases. This CDR3 is built from 16 residues. The CDR3 loop is CASSPWTSGGANVLTF. CDR3 coding DNA: TGTGCCAGCAGCCCCTGGACTAGCGGTGGGGCCAACGTCCTGACTTTC.

The CDR3 sequence is CASSLAVGQGYTF. CDR3 in DNA: TGTGCCAGCAGCTTAGCGGTGGGGCAGGGCTACACCTTC. The chain has TRBV7-9 and TRBJ1-2; possible D gene TRBD1, 5 bases. The CDR3 has 13 amino acids. Germline-derived CDR1 and CDR2 are SEHNR and FQNEAQ (reference sequence). With 0 bases removed from V and 8 bases from J, the gap between germline ends came to 10 bases.

This chain joins TRBV5-6 and TRBJ1-3; 8 nucleotides match TRBD1. From germline, CDR1 is SGHDT and CDR2 YYEEEE. V dropped 5 bases and J dropped 0; count of bases not matched to a gene: 7. The CDR3 has 16 amino acids. CDR3 in amino acids: CASSPGQVFSGNTIYF. Here the CDR3 DNA reads TGTGCCAGCAGTCCGGGACAGGTTTTCTCTGGAAACACCATATATTTT.

The V gene is TRBV30, the J gene TRBJ1-5; no clear D gene. The CDR3 covers 14 residues. Trimming stripped 2 bases from V and 0 bases from J, with 8 bases between. The germline V gene encodes CDR1 GTSNPN and CDR2 SVGIG (reference sequence). The CDR3 sequence is CAWSPPSSNQPQHF. CDR3 nucleotide sequence: TGTGCCTGGAGTCCGCCGAGTAGCAATCAGCCCCAGCATTTT. Together with reference TRBV30 and TRBJ1-5, the CDR3 gives the full variable domain: SQTIHQWPATLVQPVGSPLSLECTVEGTSNPNLYWYRQAAGRGLQLLFYSVGIGQISSEVPQNLSASRPQDRQFILSSKKLLLSDSGFYLCAWSPPSSNQPQHFGDGTRLSIL.

This CDR3 is CASSFGGTVNTQYF. The CDR3 DNA sequence: TGTGCCAGCAGTTTTGGGGGGACGGTGAATACGCAGTATTTT. This sequence joins TRBV28 and TRBJ2-3; possibly TRBD2 for D (6 bases). Trimming stripped 3 bases from V and 7 bases from J, with 14 bases between. This CDR3 is built from 14 residues. Per the germline V gene, CDR1 is MDHEN and CDR2 is SYDVKM.

Only one count was recorded for this clone. The rearrangement joins TRBV2 to TRBJ1-6; no clear D. The V and J ends lost 1 base and 10 bases respectively, with 14 bases between them. CDR3 length equals 15 residues. The V gene's germline CDR1 is SNHLY and CDR2 FYNNEI. CDR3 DNA sequence: TGTGCCAGCAGTGAAGGTCAGAATAAAAAATCACCCCTCCACTTT. It codes for CASSEGQNKKSPLHF. The complete variable domain, with remaining parts taken from reference TRBV2 and TRBJ1-6, reads EPEVTQTPSHQVTQMGQEVILRCVPISNHLYFYWYRQILGQKVEFLVSFYNNEISEKSEIFDDQFSVERPDGSNFTLKIRSTKLEDSAMYFCASSEGQNKKSPLHFGNGTRLTVT.

The CDR3 sequence is CASSSGTGFLNLDTQYF. The CDR3, as DNA: TGTGCCAGTAGCTCCGGGACAGGGTTCCTTAATTTGGATACGCAGTATTTT. The chain uses TRBV19 and TRBJ2-3; 9 bases line up with TRBD1. The CDR3 runs 17 residues. Germline V lookup: CDR1 LNHDA, CDR2 SQIVND (reference sequence). The ends lost 6 bases at V and 6 bases at J; junction bases unmatched: 16.

V gene TRBV11-3 combines with J gene TRBJ2-7; TRBD2 matches 10 bases. V lost 3 bases, J lost 5 bases, and 4 bases stayed unmatched. The CDR3 has 14 residues. The germline V gene has CDR1 SGHNT and CDR2 YENEEA. The DNA of the CDR3 is TGTGCCAGCAGCTTTAGCGGGAGGAGGGACGAGCAGTACTTC. Amino acid sequence: CASSFSGRRDEQYF.

This rearrangement joins TRBV28 to TRBJ2-7; D might be TRBD2 (6 bases). Trimming cost V 4 bases and J 2 bases, with 12 bases left between them. The CDR3 totals 14 residues. Germline loops: CDR1 MDHEN, CDR2 SYDVKM. CDR3 bases: TGTGCCAGCAGTTCCCCCGGGGAGGCCTACGAGCAGTACTTC. Translating it yields CASSSPGEAYEQYF.

The chain couples TRBV5-4 to TRBJ1-1; D is possibly TRBD1 (5 bases). Trimming removed 1 base from V and 7 bases from J, with 20 bases in between. The CDR3 contains 16 residues. Germline CDR1 reads SGHNT; CDR2 reads YYREEE (reference sequence). Written as DNA, the CDR3 is TGTGCCAGCAGCTTGTTGCAGGGATCCCGCCGAATTGAAGCTTTCTTT. Residues: CASSLLQGSRRIEAFF.

The V call is TRBV2, the J call TRBJ1-5; D gene ambiguous. The CDR3 extends over 12 amino acids. The germline V gene encodes CDR1 SNHLY and CDR2 FYNNEI. V was clipped by 6 bases and J by 3 bases, with 6 bases between them. The CDR3 region is CASSGSNQPQHF. The CDR3 region has the DNA TGTGCCAGCAGCGGGTCCAATCAGCCCCAGCATTTT.

The chain has TRBV30 and TRBJ2-7; TRBD2 is a possible D gene (5 bases). Germline CDR1 and CDR2: GTSNPN and SVGIG (reference sequence). This CDR3 has 14 residues. The V end lost 3 bases, the J end lost 4 bases, and 16 bases lay between the germline ends. CDR3 protein: CAWRERTRRYEQYF. The CDR3 DNA is TGTGCCTGGAGGGAAAGGACGAGGAGGTACGAGCAGTACTTC.

The chain carries TRBV27 and TRBJ1-2; D unresolved. The CDR3 extends over 17 amino acids. In germline, CDR1 is MNHEY, CDR2 SMNVEV (reference sequence). V shed 3 bases and J shed 2 bases, with 19 bases lying between them. CDR3 sequence reads: CASSLSEGTGLNYGYTF. In nucleotides, the CDR3 is TGTGCCAGCAGTTTGTCCGAGGGCACCGGGTTGAACTATGGCTACACCTTC.

The CDR3 region has the DNA TGTGCCAGCAGCGTAGTCCAGGGGCTAACCGGGGAGCTGTTTTTT. Protein sequence: CASSVVQGLTGELFF. The gene calls are TRBV9 and TRBJ2-2; D perhaps matches TRBD1 (6 bases). The germline V and J ends were trimmed by 0 bases and 5 bases, with 11 bases remaining between them. The CDR3 sequence is 15 residues long. Germline CDR1 and CDR2: SGDLS and YYNGEE. Together with reference TRBV9 and TRBJ2-2, the CDR3 gives the full variable domain: DSGVTQTPKHLITATGQRVTLRCSPRSGDLSVYWYQQSLDQGLQFLIQYYNGEERAKGNILERFSAQQFPDLHSELNLSSLELGDSALYFCASSVVQGLTGELFFGEGSRLTVL.

This clone was seen once. The chain joins TRBV2 to TRBJ1-1, with 9 bases lining up with TRBD1. Germline CDR1 SNHLY, CDR2 FYNNEI. The V gene end was trimmed by 6 bases and the J gene end by 6 bases; junction bases not matched to a gene: 5. The CDR3 covers 13 residues. The chain's CDR3 is CASSRTGAPEAFF. Written as DNA, the CDR3 is TGTGCCAGCAGCCGGACAGGGGCTCCTGAAGCTTTCTTT.

The V and J genes are TRBV19 and TRBJ2-7, with 9 bases lining up with TRBD2. The CDR3 runs 15 residues. J gave up 5 bases and V 3 bases, and 8 bases lay outside the gene matches. Germline CDR1 is LNHDA and CDR2 is SQIVND (reference sequence). In DNA form, the CDR3 reads TGTGCCAGTAGTATTCTTAGCGGGAGAAGGAACGAGCAGTACTTC. Protein product: CASSILSGRRNEQYF.